A selection of T cell receptor beta chains follows, all from one sample in a study of cytomegalovirus exposure and HLA in healthy donors. TCRdb's table, derived via immunoSEQ multiplex PCR, lists solely in-frame clones and lacks some. The listing records 200,000 or so clones. Sequencing used PBMCs. The receptors shown here come from a girl aged 2 to 10 in good health and CMV-seropositive. Both conserved end residues are part of each CDR3. A D gene is named only where the DNA matches it firmly.

j_gene: TRBJ2-7; d_gene: .; v_gene: TRBV10-3; len: 12; CDR3nt: TGTGCCATCGGGGGGACAGCCTACGAGCAGTACTTC; CDR3aa: CAIGGTAYEQYF
j_gene: TRBJ2-5; d_gene: TRBD1; v_gene: TRBV7-2; len: 16; CDR3nt: TGTGCCAGCAGCCCTCAGCCGGGACAGTCACAAGAGACCCAGTACTTC; CDR3aa: CASSPQPGQSQETQYF
j_gene: TRBJ1-1; d_gene: .; v_gene: TRBV27; len: 15; CDR3nt: TGTGCCAGCAGTGGGGCTCGGGCAGGGAATAATGAAGCTTTCTTT; CDR3aa: CASSGARAGNNEAFF
j_gene: TRBJ1-2; d_gene: .; v_gene: TRBV7-9; len: 14; CDR3nt: TGTGCCAGCAGCTTACTGGCAGGGGATTATGGCTACACCTTC; CDR3aa: CASSLLAGDYGYTF
j_gene: TRBJ1-5; d_gene: .; v_gene: TRBV25-1; len: 15; CDR3nt: TGTGCCAGCAGTGAGACAGGCGTCAGAGGTCAGCCCCAGCATTTT; CDR3aa: CASSETGVRGQPQHF
j_gene: TRBJ1-2; d_gene: .; v_gene: TRBV29-1; len: 12; CDR3nt: TGCAGCGTGGGAGACAGGAGCTATGGCTACACCTTC; CDR3aa: CSVGDRSYGYTF
j_gene: TRBJ2-1; d_gene: .; v_gene: TRBV28; len: 15; CDR3nt: TGTGCCAGCAGTTTGGGCCAGTCAATCCACAATGAGCAGTTCTTC; CDR3aa: CASSLGQSIHNEQFF
j_gene: TRBJ2-2; d_gene: .; v_gene: TRBV28; len: 15; CDR3nt: TGTGCCAGCAGTTTAAGCGCAGGGCCCACCGGGGAGCTGTTTTTT; CDR3aa: CASSLSAGPTGELFF
j_gene: TRBJ2-5; d_gene: TRBD2; v_gene: TRBV7-9; len: 13; CDR3nt: TGTGCCAGCAGCCTTACTAGCGGGGAGACCCAGTACTTC; CDR3aa: CASSLTSGETQYF
j_gene: TRBJ2-1; d_gene: TRBD2; v_gene: TRBV28; len: 16; CDR3nt: TGTGCCAGCACCCGGGGGGGAACTAGCGGATACAATGAGCAGTTCTTC; CDR3aa: CASTRGGTSGYNEQFF
j_gene: TRBJ2-1; d_gene: .; v_gene: TRBV28; len: 16; CDR3nt: TGTGCCAGCAGTTTGGGCCTAGCGTCTTCCTACAATGAGCAGTTCTTC; CDR3aa: CASSLGLASSYNEQFF
j_gene: TRBJ2-3; d_gene: TRBD2; v_gene: TRBV15; len: 15; CDR3nt: TGTGCCACTGTGGGGGCGGGAGGGCCCACAGATACGCAGTATTTT; CDR3aa: CATVGAGGPTDTQYF
j_gene: TRBJ1-2; d_gene: .; v_gene: TRBV30; len: 15; CDR3nt: TGTGCCTGGAGTGGAGGGATCGGAGGGAACTATGGCTACACCTTC; CDR3aa: CAWSGGIGGNYGYTF
j_gene: TRBJ1-1; d_gene: .; v_gene: TRBV28; len: 12; CDR3nt: TGTGCCAGCGGTAGTCGGAACACTGAAGCTTTCTTT; CDR3aa: CASGSRNTEAFF
j_gene: TRBJ1-2; d_gene: TRBD1; v_gene: TRBV7-6; len: 13; CDR3nt: TGTGCCAGCAGCCCAGGGGGCAGCTATGGCTACACCTTC; CDR3aa: CASSPGGSYGYTF
j_gene: TRBJ1-6; d_gene: TRBD1; v_gene: TRBV5-1; len: 17; CDR3nt: TGCGCCAGCAGCTCTGGTGGACAGGGGGCTTGGGATTCACCCCTCCACTTT; CDR3aa: CASSSGGQGAWDSPLHF
j_gene: TRBJ2-4; d_gene: .; v_gene: TRBV28; len: 11; CDR3nt: TGTGCCGGGCGAGGACTAAACATTCAGTACTTC; CDR3aa: CAGRGLNIQYF
j_gene: TRBJ1-2; d_gene: .; v_gene: TRBV27; len: 13; CDR3nt: TGTGCCAGCAGTCCAACAGGGTCGGTGGGCTACACCTTC; CDR3aa: CASSPTGSVGYTF
j_gene: TRBJ2-5; d_gene: TRBD1; v_gene: TRBV5-1; len: 15; CDR3nt: TGCGCCAGCAGCCTACAGGGGCTTCTAGGGGAGACCCAGTACTTC; CDR3aa: CASSLQGLLGETQYF
j_gene: TRBJ2-2; d_gene: .; v_gene: TRBV19; len: 13; CDR3nt: TGTGCCAGTGTGGGCCGGTTCACCGGGGAGCTGTTTTTT; CDR3aa: CASVGRFTGELFF